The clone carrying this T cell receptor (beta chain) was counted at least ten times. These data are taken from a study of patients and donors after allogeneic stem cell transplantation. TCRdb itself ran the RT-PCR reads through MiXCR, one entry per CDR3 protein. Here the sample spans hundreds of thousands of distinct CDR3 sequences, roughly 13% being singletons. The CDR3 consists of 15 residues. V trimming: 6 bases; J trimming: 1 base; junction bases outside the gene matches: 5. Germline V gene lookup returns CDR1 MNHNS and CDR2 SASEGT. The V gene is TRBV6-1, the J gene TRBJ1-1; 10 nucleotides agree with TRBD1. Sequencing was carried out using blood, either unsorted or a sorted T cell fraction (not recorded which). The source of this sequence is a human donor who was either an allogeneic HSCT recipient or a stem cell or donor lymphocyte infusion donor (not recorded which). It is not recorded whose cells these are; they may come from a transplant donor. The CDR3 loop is CASSRGTGENTEAFF. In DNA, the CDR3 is TGTGCCAGCAGCCGCGGGACAGGGGAGAACACTGAAGCTTTCTTT.